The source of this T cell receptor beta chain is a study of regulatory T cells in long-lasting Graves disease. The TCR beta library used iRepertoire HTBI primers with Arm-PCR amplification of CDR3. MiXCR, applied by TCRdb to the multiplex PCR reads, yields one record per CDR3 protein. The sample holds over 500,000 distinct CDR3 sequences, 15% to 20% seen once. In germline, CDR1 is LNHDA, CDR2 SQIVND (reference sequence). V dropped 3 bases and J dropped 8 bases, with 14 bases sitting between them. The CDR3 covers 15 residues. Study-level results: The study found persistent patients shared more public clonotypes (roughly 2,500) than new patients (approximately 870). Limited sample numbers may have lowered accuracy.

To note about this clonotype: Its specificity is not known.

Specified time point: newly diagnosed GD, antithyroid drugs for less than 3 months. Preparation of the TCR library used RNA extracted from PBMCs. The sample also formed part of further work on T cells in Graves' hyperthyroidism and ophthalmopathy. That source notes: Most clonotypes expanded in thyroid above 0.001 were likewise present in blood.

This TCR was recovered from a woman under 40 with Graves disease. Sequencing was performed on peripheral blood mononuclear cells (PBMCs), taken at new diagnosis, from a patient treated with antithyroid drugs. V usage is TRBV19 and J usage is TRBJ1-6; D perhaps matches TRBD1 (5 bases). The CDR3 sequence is CASSIEGTGYSPLHF. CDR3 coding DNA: TGTGCCAGTAGTATTGAGGGGACCGGTTATTCACCCCTCCACTTT.